The 26 T cell receptor beta chains below were found in one sample sequenced in a study of blood T cell repertoires in COVID-19. Generated by immunoSEQ multiplex PCR, the TCRdb table keeps only in-frame clones and is missing some. The sample comprises some 190,000 clones, more than 80% of which are singletons, and roughly 7.8% rests with the top ten. Sequencing used peripheral blood. The receptors were gathered from a woman of 80 years or more with COVID-19, enrolled during active disease.

V gene TRBV20-1 combines with J gene TRBJ2-1; D remains unclear. Germline V gene data show CDR1 as DFQATT and CDR2 as SNEGSKA (reference sequence). Trimming took 3 bases from V and 6 from J, leaving 3 bases between them. This CDR3 contains 10 residues. The CDR3 sequence: CSASRNEQFF. The CDR3 region has the DNA TGCAGTGCTAGTCGCAATGAGCAGTTCTTC.

This clone was detected only once. CDR3 DNA sequence: TGTGCCAGCAGCCAAGGCCAGGGGGCCACAGATACGCAGTATTTT. It specifies CASSQGQGATDTQYF. This rearrangement joins TRBV3-1 (or the pseudogene TRBV3-2) to TRBJ2-3; 8 positions agree with TRBD1. The germline CDR1 and CDR2 sequences are LGHDT and YNNKEL (reference sequence). V was clipped by 1 base and J by 2 bases; unmatched bases: 2. The CDR3 runs 15 residues.

The chain has TRBV19 and TRBJ2-1; no clear D. Per the germline V gene, CDR1 is LNHDA and CDR2 is SQIVND (reference sequence). The CDR3 is 14 amino acids. Trimming stripped 5 bases from V and 5 bases from J, with 13 bases between. CDR3 coding DNA: TGTGCCAGTAGTTTCAGAGGTCCGAACAATGAGCAGTTCTTC. Translating it yields CASSFRGPNNEQFF.

The chain carries TRBV3-1 (or the pseudogene TRBV3-2) and TRBJ1-3; perhaps TRBD1 as D (6 bases). Germline CDR1 is LGHDT and CDR2 is YNNKEL (reference sequence). V gave up 2 bases and J gave up 2 bases, with 10 bases separating them. The CDR3 covers 15 residues. The CDR3 region is CASSQTGFAGNTIYF. The CDR3, as DNA: TGTGCCAGCAGCCAAACAGGGTTCGCTGGAAACACCATATATTTT.

The genes are TRBV5-1 and TRBJ2-5; D gene unclear. The germline V and J ends were trimmed by 4 bases and 4 bases, with 23 bases remaining between them. The CDR3 runs 17 residues. The germline V gene encodes CDR1 SGHRS and CDR2 YFSETQ. As DNA, the CDR3 is TGCGCCAGCAGCGAGCCCAAGTTTTACCGTATTTTAGAGACCCAGTACTTC. As protein: CASSEPKFYRILETQYF. Complete variable domain (other parts from reference TRBV5-1 and TRBJ2-5): KAGVTQTPRYLIKTRGQQVTLSCSPISGHRSVSWYQQTPGQGLQFLFEYFSETQRNKGNFPGRFSGRQFSNSRSEMNVSTLELGDSALYLCASSEPKFYRILETQYFGPGTRLLVL.

The chain combines TRBV5-1 with TRBJ1-4; tentatively, D is TRBD1 (6 bases). With 8 bases removed from V and 5 bases from J, the gap between germline ends came to 22 bases. Germline V lookup: CDR1 SGHRS, CDR2 YFSETQ. This CDR3 region has 16 residues. The CDR3 DNA reads TGCGCCAGTAGGGGACCTCAATCAGGGGTAAATGAAAAACTGTTTTTT. Its protein product is CASRGPQSGVNEKLFF.

V and J are TRBV28 and TRBJ2-7; 11 bases fit TRBD2. The CDR3 runs to 19 residues. Germline assignment: CDR1 MDHEN and CDR2 SYDVKM. Trimming cost V 2 bases and J 6 bases; bases outside gene matches: 18. CDR3 DNA sequence: TGTGCCAGCAGTTTACCGGGACTAGCGGCTCCCGGGTCCGGTAGCGAGCAGTACTTC. Protein: CASSLPGLAAPGSGSEQYF.

The genes are TRBV28 and TRBJ2-3; 13 bases map to TRBD2. This CDR3 is 14 amino acids long. Germline V lookup: CDR1 MDHEN, CDR2 SYDVKM. The V and J ends lost 7 bases and 5 bases, in that order; junction bases with no gene match: 3. The CDR3 sequence: CASTRTSGRDTQYF. The CDR3 DNA sequence: TGTGCCAGCACCCGGACTAGCGGGAGAGATACGCAGTATTTT.

As regards this clone: The sample has other DNA sequences that encode this CDR3 too. This chain uses TRBV6-1 with TRBJ1-2, with 9 bases lining up with TRBD1. The V segment lost 3 bases and the J segment 4 bases; nucleotides outside the gene matches: 6. In germline, CDR1 is MNHNS, CDR2 SASEGT. The CDR3 is 15 amino acids. In DNA, the CDR3 is TGTGCCAGCAGTGATCCAGACAGGGGGGTCTATGGCTACACCTTC. Protein sequence: CASSDPDRGVYGYTF.

The chain has TRBV12-3 or TRBV12-4 and TRBJ2-7; possible D gene TRBD2, 7 bases. The CDR3 covers 13 residues. Between the trimmed V and J ends, which lost 7 bases and 6 bases, there was a span of 16 bases. The CDR3 nucleotides read TGTGCCAGCATCCCATCCGGGGGGCGCGAGCAGTACTTC. Translating gives CASIPSGGREQYF.

V and J are TRBV25-1 and TRBJ1-4, with 9 nucleotides matching TRBD1. CDR3 length: 15 residues. In germline, CDR1 is MGHDK, CDR2 SYGVNS. V was pared by 8 bases and J by 4 bases, with 8 bases of the junction left unmatched. The CDR3 sequence: CASGPGQGFNEKLFF. The CDR3 DNA reads as TGTGCCAGCGGACCGGGACAGGGCTTTAATGAAAAACTGTTTTTT.

V usage is TRBV28 and J usage is TRBJ2-7; 8 positions match TRBD2. After removal of 9 bases from V and 4 bases from J, the junction contained 8 bases not matched to a gene. The CDR3 is 13 residues long. Germline lookup yields CDR1 MDHEN and CDR2 SYDVKM. This chain's CDR3 is CASARTSPYEQYF. Written as DNA, the CDR3 is TGTGCCAGTGCGAGGACTAGCCCTTACGAGCAGTACTTC.

The chain has TRBV18 and TRBJ1-2; TRBD1 aligns across 9 bases. Per germline, CDR1 KGHSH and CDR2 LQKENI. The J segment lost 7 bases and the V segment lost 2 bases, leaving 5 bases of the junction unmatched. This CDR3 comprises 14 residues. Here the CDR3 DNA reads TGTGCCAGCTCACCAGCGTCGGGACAGGGTGGCTACACCTTC. As protein: CASSPASGQGGYTF.

The CDR3, as DNA: TGTGCCAGCAGCCTTTTCCAGAACACTGAAGCTTTCTTT. Translating gives CASSLFQNTEAFF. J is TRBJ1-1 and V is TRBV3-1 (or the pseudogene TRBV3-2), with D unclear. The ends were cut back, 4 bases at V and 1 base at J, with 7 bases in the middle. The CDR3 is 13 amino acids. Per germline, CDR1 LGHDT and CDR2 YNNKEL (reference sequence).

This clone was seen a handful of times. The V call is TRBV27, the J call TRBJ1-2, with TRBD1 matching 10 bases. The germline V gene has CDR1 MNHEY and CDR2 SMNVEV (reference sequence). V dropped 3 bases and J dropped 6; count of bases not matched to a gene: 7. This CDR3 has 15 amino acids. DNA for the CDR3: TGTGCCAGCAGTTTCCGACAGGGGGCGCCGAATGGCTACACCTTC. Residues: CASSFRQGAPNGYTF.

The chain joins TRBV4-2 to TRBJ1-5, with D perhaps matching TRBD1 (5 bases). The CDR3 spans 13 residues. From germline, CDR1 is LGHNA and CDR2 YNFKEQ. Trimming removed 0 bases from V and 7 bases from J, with 7 bases in between. The DNA of the CDR3 is TGTGCCAGCAGCCAAGAACAGGAACAGCCCCAGCATTTT. It specifies CASSQEQEQPQHF.

The chain carries TRBV5-1 and TRBJ2-7; TRBD2 matches 9 bases. CDR1 and CDR2 (germline): SGHRS, YFSETQ. There are 16 residues in the CDR3. Trimming removed 5 bases from V and 2 bases from J; junction bases left unmatched: 11. Here the CDR3 reads CASSPNVAGETYEQYF. CDR3 coding DNA: TGCGCCAGCAGTCCTAATGTAGCGGGGGAAACCTACGAGCAGTACTTC. The full variable domain, its missing parts supplied by reference TRBV5-1 and TRBJ2-7, is KAGVTQTPRYLIKTRGQQVTLSCSPISGHRSVSWYQQTPGQGLQFLFEYFSETQRNKGNFPGRFSGRQFSNSRSEMNVSTLELGDSALYLCASSPNVAGETYEQYFGPGTRLTVT.

As regards this clone: This may be a read error: a much more frequent sequence differs by one nucleotide. The V call is TRBV25-1, the J call TRBJ1-3, with TRBD1 as a possible D gene (6 bases). The CDR3 is made up of 12 amino acids. Trimming removed 6 bases from V and 4 bases from J, with 7 bases in between. Germline V CDR1 and CDR2: MGHDK, SYGVNS. In DNA form, the CDR3 reads TGTGCCAGCAGGACAGGCGGAAACACCATATATTTT. It is translated as CASRTGGNTIYF.

This clone was found once. The rearrangement links TRBV5-1 to TRBJ2-7; tentatively, D is TRBD2 (5 bases). V lost 1 base, J lost 7 bases, and 12 bases lay in between. The CDR3 length is 13 residues. Germline V gene data show CDR1 as SGHRS and CDR2 as YFSETQ. The CDR3: CASSLRERSEQYF. The CDR3 DNA reads as TGCGCCAGCAGCTTGAGGGAGAGGAGTGAGCAGTACTTC.

The chain combines TRBV4-1 with TRBJ1-5; D unclear. CDR3 length: 16 residues. Trimming removed 1 base from V and 8 bases from J, with 18 bases in between. The germline CDR1 and CDR2 sequences are MGHRA and YSYEKL. CDR3 DNA sequence: TGCGCCAGCAGCCAAGGCCACGTCGGCGGGCTGGAGCCCCAGCATTTT. This codes for CASSQGHVGGLEPQHF.

The chain joins TRBV7-9 to TRBJ1-2, with D uncertain. The V end lost 7 bases, the J end lost 4 bases, and 16 bases lay between the germline ends. The length of the CDR3 is 14 residues. Germline V gene lookup returns CDR1 SEHNR and CDR2 FQNEAQ (reference sequence). The CDR3 spells CASTPSGPSYGYTF. The CDR3 coding sequence is TGTGCCAGCACCCCCAGTGGGCCGAGCTATGGCTACACCTTC. The full variable domain, rest sourced from reference TRBV7-9 and TRBJ1-2, is DTGVSQNPRHKITKRGQNVTFRCDPISEHNRLYWYRQTLGQGPEFLTYFQNEAQLEKSRLLSDRFSAERPKGSFSTLEIQRTEQGDSAMYLCASTPSGPSYGYTFGSGTRLTVV.

In this sample, this clone turned up a few times. The chain links TRBV25-1 to TRBJ1-5, with 7 positions matching TRBD1. The CDR3 spans 16 residues. Trimming cost V 4 bases and J 3 bases; bases outside gene matches: 9. Germline V lookup: CDR1 MGHDK, CDR2 SYGVNS. CDR3 nucleotides: TGTGCCAGCAGTGGGACTGGAGGGGGCAACAATCAGCCCCAGCATTTT. Translating gives CASSGTGGGNNQPQHF.

The chain carries TRBV29-1 and TRBJ1-1; D perhaps matches TRBD1 (6 bases). The CDR3 is 13 amino acids. Germline V gene lookup returns CDR1 SQVTM and CDR2 ANQGSEA. The V end lost 7 bases, the J end lost 1 base, and 13 bases lay between the germline ends. The CDR3 protein is CSGQQGPNTEAFF. The CDR3 DNA sequence: TGCAGCGGTCAACAGGGACCGAACACTGAAGCTTTCTTT.

This chain connects TRBV2 to TRBJ2-7, with 13 bases lining up with TRBD2. The trim removed 7 bases at V and 7 bases at J, leaving 10 bases unmatched. Germline V CDR1 and CDR2: SNHLY, FYNNEI. The CDR3 loop spans 15 amino acids. CDR3 loop: CASKGLAGRSREQYF. The CDR3 nucleotides are TGTGCCAGCAAGGGACTAGCGGGAAGGTCGAGGGAGCAGTACTTC.

This chain joins TRBV10-3 and TRBJ1-1; tentative D call: TRBD1 (5 bases). V lost 4 bases, J lost 5 bases, and 11 bases lay in between. Germline CDR1 ENHRY, CDR2 SYGVKD. This CDR3 is built from 13 residues. The CDR3 coding sequence is TGTGCCATCAGTGCGGCCCAGGGAACTGAAGCTTTCTTT. It translates to CAISAAQGTEAFF.

With respect to this clone: Different DNA sequences within this sample yield the same CDR3. The rearrangement links TRBV15 to TRBJ2-7; D unclear. CDR1 is LNHNV and CDR2 is YYDKDF in the germline V gene (reference sequence). Trimming left V 0 bases short and J 4 bases short, with 4 bases between. The CDR3 totals 12 residues. In DNA, the CDR3 is TGTGCCACCAGCAGAGATCTGTACGAGCAGTACTTC. It is translated as CATSRDLYEQYF. Full variable domain (missing parts from reference TRBV15 and TRBJ2-7): DAMVIQNPRYQVTQFGKPVTLSCSQTLNHNVMYWYQQKSSQAPKLLFHYYDKDFNNEADTPDNFQSRRPNTSFCFLDIRSPGLGDTAMYLCATSRDLYEQYFGPGTRLTVT.